Each of the 28 T cell receptor beta chains below was sequenced from the same sample in a study of identifying expanded T cells in peripheral blood. This table comes from immunoSEQ multiplex PCR, and its TCRdb copy is limited to in-frame clones, with some not included. The data contain over 70,000 clones, more than 75% of them seen just once; the ten biggest clones take up around 19%. The sample was blood. Source of these receptors: a person aged 18-69 years in good health.

This rearrangement joins TRBV28 to TRBJ2-7; TRBD2 might be the D (7 bases). The CDR3 is made up of 16 amino acids. Germline lookup yields CDR1 MDHEN and CDR2 SYDVKM. Between the trimmed V and J ends, which lost 4 bases and 7 bases, there was a span of 23 bases. The CDR3 DNA reads TGTGCCAGCAGTTACTCCCAGGGGCGGGGGTATCAGGAGCAGTACTTC. This encodes CASSYSQGRGYQEQYF. Based on the CDR3 plus reference TRBV28 and TRBJ2-7, the full variable domain is DVKVTQSSRYLVKRTGEKVFLECVQDMDHENMFWYRQDPGLGLRLIYFSYDVKMKEKGDIPEGYSVSREKKERFSLILESASTNQTSMYLCASSYSQGRGYQEQYFGPGTRLTVT.

V and J are TRBV2 and TRBJ2-2; D not resolved. CDR3 length: 13 residues. With 8 bases removed from V and 6 bases from J, the gap between germline ends came to 13 bases. CDR1 and CDR2 from the germline V gene are SNHLY and FYNNEI. The CDR3 spells CASGLRSPGELFF. The CDR3 coding sequence is TGTGCCAGCGGTCTTCGGTCGCCCGGGGAGCTGTTTTTT.

V usage is TRBV14 and J usage is TRBJ1-6; D is unclear. V was pared by 4 bases and J by 8 bases, with 9 bases between. The germline CDR1 and CDR2 sequences are SGHDN and FVKESK. This CDR3 is 13 amino acids long. The CDR3 DNA reads as TGTGCCAGCAGCCCTGCAGCCGATTCACCCCTCCACTTT. Amino acid sequence: CASSPAADSPLHF.

This chain uses TRBV5-4 with TRBJ2-7, with TRBD2 matching over 7 bases. CDR3 size: 15 residues. V lost 3 bases, J lost 2 bases, and 8 bases stayed unmatched. Germline values: CDR1 SGHNT, CDR2 YYREEE (reference sequence). The CDR3, as DNA: TGTGCCAGCAGCTCCGGGGCGGGGGAACCCTACGAGCAGTACTTC. Translated, it gives CASSSGAGEPYEQYF.

The chain links TRBV4-3 to TRBJ2-4, with TRBD2 matching 8 bases. The CDR3 length is 16 residues. Germline CDR1 LGHNA, CDR2 YSLEER. J lost 1 base, V lost 1 base, and 3 bases had no gene match. In nucleotides, the CDR3 is TGCGCCAGCAGCCAAGGTCTAGCGGGCGCCAAAAACATTCAGTACTTC. Translated, it gives CASSQGLAGAKNIQYF.

V gene TRBV7-2 combines with J gene TRBJ2-7; no reliable D call. This CDR3 is built from 13 residues. CDR1 and CDR2 from the germline V gene are SGHTA and FQGNSA. Trimming left V 3 bases short and J 3 bases short, with 9 bases between. CDR3 nucleotide sequence: TGTGCCAGCAGCTTTTCAGGTCTCTACGAGCAGTACTTC. Its translation: CASSFSGLYEQYF.

The gene calls are TRBV27 and TRBJ1-2; D is undetermined. V was cut by 6 bases and J by 4 bases, with 15 bases left in between. CDR1 is MNHEY and CDR2 is SMNVEV in the germline V gene (reference sequence). The CDR3 extends over 14 amino acids. The CDR3 sequence is CASSLTLGSYGYTF. The CDR3 coding sequence is TGTGCCAGCAGCCTCACGCTAGGGTCCTATGGCTACACCTTC.

V is TRBV18 and J is TRBJ1-6, with D perhaps TRBD1 (5 bases). The CDR3 has 17 residues. V lost 3 bases, J lost 8 bases, and 20 bases lay in between. CDR1 is KGHSH, CDR2 LQKENI, per germline. The CDR3 region is CASSPQQVGGSDSPLHF. DNA of the CDR3: TGTGCCAGCTCACCGCAACAAGTGGGGGGAAGCGATTCACCCCTCCACTTT. Complete variable domain (other parts from reference TRBV18 and TRBJ1-6): NAGVMQNPRHLVRRRGQEARLRCSPMKGHSHVYWYRQLPEEGLKFMVYLQKENIIDESGMPKERFSAEFPKEGPSILRIQQVVRGDSAAYFCASSPQQVGGSDSPLHFGNGTRLTVT.

The genes are TRBV27 and TRBJ2-6, with no clear D. The CDR3 has 18 residues. Trimming stripped 1 base from V and 0 bases from J, with 13 bases between. Germline V lookup: CDR1 MNHEY, CDR2 SMNVEV (reference sequence). This CDR3 is CASSLYGVLGSGANVLTF. DNA of the CDR3: TGTGCCAGCAGTTTATATGGGGTTCTCGGCTCTGGGGCCAACGTCCTGACTTTC. The whole variable domain, remainder taken from reference TRBV27 and TRBJ2-6, is EAQVTQNPRYLITVTGKKLTVTCSQNMNHEYMSWYRQDPGLGLRQIYYSMNVEVTDKGDVPEGYKVSRKEKRNFPLILESPSPNQTSLYFCASSLYGVLGSGANVLTFGAGSRLTVL.

This clone was seen once. This chain links TRBV19 with TRBJ2-4, with TRBD1 identical over 10 bases. V gave up 7 bases and J gave up 0 bases; unmatched junction bases: 15. The CDR3 spans 19 residues. Germline V gene sequence: CDR1 LNHDA, CDR2 SQIVND (reference sequence). CDR3 amino acids: CASNTVFSRTGGAKNIQYF. Written as DNA, the CDR3 is TGTGCCAGTAACACCGTCTTTTCACGGACAGGGGGAGCCAAAAACATTCAGTACTTC.

This rearrangement joins TRBV7-2 to TRBJ1-4; D unclear. Germline V gene sequence: CDR1 SGHTA, CDR2 FQGNSA. This CDR3 has 12 amino acids. V lost 5 bases and J lost 7, with 8 bases in between. The CDR3 region has the DNA TGTGCCAGCAGCGCCCGGTTTGAAAAACTGTTTTTT. Translating gives CASSARFEKLFF. The complete variable domain, with remaining parts taken from reference TRBV7-2 and TRBJ1-4, reads GAGVSQSPSNKVTEKGKDVELRCDPISGHTALYWYRQSLGQGLEFLIYFQGNSAPDKSGLPSDRFSAERTGGSVSTLTIQRTQQEDSAVYLCASSARFEKLFFGSGTQLSVL.

This sequence joins TRBV5-1 and TRBJ1-2, with TRBD1 identical over 7 bases. V dropped 4 bases and J dropped 6; count of bases not matched to a gene: 6. CDR3 size: 13 residues. CDR1 and CDR2 (germline): SGHRS, YFSETQ. The chain's CDR3 is CASSPWGTDGYTF. The DNA for the CDR3 is TGCGCCAGCAGCCCGTGGGGGACAGATGGCTACACCTTC.

CDR3 sequence (DNA): TGTGCCAGCAGCTTAGATCACAGCCATCCGGCCTACGAGCAGTACTTC. It codes for CASSLDHSHPAYEQYF. The chain employs TRBV7-2 and TRBJ2-7, with D hard to call. The CDR3 contains 16 residues. Trimming took 1 base from V and 2 from J, leaving 15 bases between them. Germline lookup yields CDR1 SGHTA and CDR2 FQGNSA.

The chain has TRBV18 and TRBJ1-3, with D perhaps TRBD1 (6 bases). Germline V gene lookup returns CDR1 KGHSH and CDR2 LQKENI. Between the trimmed V and J ends, which lost 4 bases and 4 bases, there was a span of 8 bases. This CDR3 is built from 13 residues. CDR3 bases: TGTGCCAGCTCACACGACAGGGGAAACACCATATATTTT. As protein: CASSHDRGNTIYF.

This chain joins TRBV7-9 and TRBJ2-1; 14 bases map to TRBD2. The length of the CDR3 is 19 residues. CDR1 is SEHNR and CDR2 is FQNEAQ in the germline V gene (reference sequence). The J segment lost 0 bases and the V segment lost 2 bases, leaving 6 bases of the junction unmatched. Written as DNA, the CDR3 is TGTGCCAGCAGCTTACCGACTAGCGGGGGGGCTAGCTCCTACAATGAGCAGTTCTTC. The encoded protein is CASSLPTSGGASSYNEQFF.

V and J are TRBV11-2 and TRBJ1-1; D gene ambiguous. Germline V gene data show CDR1 as SGHAT and CDR2 as FQNNGV. The V end lost 1 base, the J end lost 3 bases, and 15 bases lay between the germline ends. The CDR3 has 16 amino acids. The CDR3 region is CASSLGRAVRDTEAFF. The CDR3 DNA sequence: TGTGCCAGCAGCTTAGGCCGGGCAGTGAGGGACACTGAAGCTTTCTTT.

The chain has TRBV6-1 and TRBJ1-2; no clear D gene. CDR3 length: 12 residues. The V end lost 6 bases, the J end lost 4 bases, and 9 bases lay between the germline ends. Looked up from germline, CDR1 is MNHNS and CDR2 is SASEGT. CDR3 sequence reads: CASRLQSYGYTF. CDR3 sequence (DNA): TGTGCCAGCAGACTTCAGTCCTATGGCTACACCTTC.

The chain carries TRBV2 and TRBJ1-1; D may be TRBD1 (5 bases). With 7 bases removed from V and 3 bases from J, the gap between germline ends came to 15 bases. The V gene's germline CDR1 is SNHLY and CDR2 FYNNEI. The CDR3 consists of 14 residues. In DNA form, the CDR3 reads TGTGCCAGCAACCCCCAGGGCGGAGACACTGAAGCTTTCTTT. Its translation is CASNPQGGDTEAFF.

The chain has TRBV2 and TRBJ1-6; D is perhaps TRBD1 (5 bases). Deletions cut 6 bases from V and 0 bases from J, with 15 bases between. Germline-derived CDR1 and CDR2 are SNHLY and FYNNEI. The CDR3 totals 17 residues. This CDR3 is CASRTGALSSYNSPLHF. DNA for the CDR3: TGTGCCAGCAGAACAGGCGCCTTAAGCTCCTATAATTCACCCCTCCACTTT.

The V call is TRBV27, the J call TRBJ2-1; D is unclear. Trimming left V 7 bases short and J 9 bases short, with 10 bases between. This CDR3 comprises 11 residues. Germline-derived CDR1 and CDR2 are MNHEY and SMNVEV (reference sequence). The CDR3 DNA reads as TGTGCCAGCACCTTGTGGGGTGAGCAGTTCTTC. Protein: CASTLWGEQFF.

V gene TRBV28 combines with J gene TRBJ1-3; a weak D match, TRBD1 (5 bases). V lost 3 bases, J lost 1 base, and 10 bases lay in between. The CDR3 extends over 15 amino acids. Germline CDR1 and CDR2: MDHEN and SYDVKM. CDR3 coding DNA: TGTGCCAGCAGTTTGACAGCCTATTCTGGAAACACCATATATTTT. The encoded protein is CASSLTAYSGNTIYF.

The chain combines TRBV2 with TRBJ2-3; the D is unclear. Trimming cost V 3 bases and J 6 bases, with 4 bases left between them. CDR1 is SNHLY, CDR2 FYNNEI, per germline. CDR3 length: 11 amino acids. Written as DNA, the CDR3 is TGTGCCAGCAGTGAGTATGATACGCAGTATTTT. This codes for CASSEYDTQYF.

V gene TRBV28 combines with J gene TRBJ2-6, with 7 bases aligning to TRBD1. The CDR3 is 18 amino acids. Germline CDR1 is MDHEN and CDR2 is SYDVKM. V trimming: 2 bases; J trimming: 0 bases; junction bases outside the gene matches: 7. The CDR3: CASSLTGTDTSGANVLTF. CDR3 nucleotide sequence: TGTGCCAGCAGTTTAACCGGGACAGACACCTCTGGGGCCAACGTCCTGACTTTC.

The chain employs TRBV7-2 and TRBJ1-1; no clear D gene. The length of the CDR3 is 15 residues. Looked up from germline, CDR1 is SGHTA and CDR2 is FQGNSA. V dropped 5 bases and J dropped 0 bases, with 13 bases sitting between them. The CDR3 here is CASSRQFGMNTEAFF. CDR3 bases: TGTGCCAGCAGCCGCCAGTTTGGGATGAACACTGAAGCTTTCTTT. The full variable domain, in which reference TRBV7-2 and TRBJ1-1 provide the parts outside the CDR3, is GAGVSQSPSNKVTEKGKDVELRCDPISGHTALYWYRQSLGQGLEFLIYFQGNSAPDKSGLPSDRFSAERTGGSVSTLTIQRTQQEDSAVYLCASSRQFGMNTEAFFGQGTRLTVV.

The chain is built from TRBV6-1 and TRBJ2-2; D is uncertain. Germline CDR1 is MNHNS and CDR2 is SASEGT. V was shortened by 0 bases and J by 13 bases, with 15 bases between the two germline ends. This CDR3 is 14 amino acids long. In DNA form, the CDR3 reads TGTGCCAGCAGTGAAGCGCAGCTCAATGGGTGGCTGTTTTTT. Translation gives CASSEAQLNGWLFF.

The chain links TRBV18 to TRBJ1-4; possibly TRBD1 for D (6 bases). This CDR3 is 15 amino acids long. Germline V gene lookup returns CDR1 KGHSH and CDR2 LQKENI. V gave up 3 bases and J gave up 4 bases, with 12 bases separating them. CDR3 in amino acids: CASSPRQALNEKLFF. The CDR3 DNA sequence: TGTGCCAGCTCACCCCGACAGGCCCTTAATGAAAAACTGTTTTTT.

The count of this clone is one. This chain joins TRBV29-1 and TRBJ1-2; no reliable D call. Looked up from germline, CDR1 is SQVTM and CDR2 is ANQGSEA. This CDR3 has 15 residues. Trimming took 1 base from V and 0 from J, leaving 12 bases between them. CDR3 in amino acids: CSVEVPETPNYGYTF. CDR3 bases: TGCAGCGTTGAAGTTCCGGAAACTCCTAACTATGGCTACACCTTC.

This rearrangement joins TRBV7-6 to TRBJ1-1, with D perhaps TRBD1 (6 bases). V dropped 5 bases and J dropped 0 bases, with 16 bases sitting between them. The CDR3 has 16 amino acids. The germline V gene encodes CDR1 SGHVS and CDR2 FNYEAQ. CDR3 loop: CASSPSPDSMNTEAFF. The CDR3 nucleotides are TGTGCCAGCAGCCCATCCCCGGACAGTATGAACACTGAAGCTTTCTTT.